The 23 T cell receptor beta chains given below trace back to one sample, sequenced in a study of long-term antiretroviral therapy in people with HIV. Sequencing used immunoSEQ v3.0 at survey level. Libraries were prepared by immunoSEQ multiplex PCR; TCRdb keeps only in-frame clonotypes and omits some of them. Of some 20,000 clones listed, 60% to 85% are singletons. Source: unsorted PBMCs, taken 2.3 years after starting antiretroviral therapy. These receptors were obtained from a woman aged 40 to 50 with HIV.

CDR3: CASSVRSGGTDTQYF. In DNA, the CDR3 is TGTGCCAGCAGCGTACGATCGGGGGGCACAGATACGCAGTATTTT. V usage is TRBV9 and J usage is TRBJ2-3; D may be TRBD2 (6 bases). The V and J ends lost 1 base and 1 base respectively, with 10 bases between them. The germline CDR1 and CDR2 sequences are SGDLS and YYNGEE. CDR3 length: 15 residues.

The CDR3 DNA reads TGCAGCGTTGAAGGTCCTGGGGTTGCAGATACGCAGTATTTT. Translation gives CSVEGPGVADTQYF. The chain recombines TRBV29-1 with TRBJ2-3, with D uncertain. Germline V gene lookup returns CDR1 SQVTM and CDR2 ANQGSEA. CDR3 size: 14 residues. Trimming cost V 1 base and J 4 bases, with 12 bases left between them.

This clone was seen a few times. The rearrangement joins TRBV5-8 to TRBJ2-1; possibly TRBD2 for D (5 bases). The V end was cut by 5 bases, the J end by 6 bases, with 21 bases between. The CDR3 is 16 residues long. Germline assignment: CDR1 SGHTS and CDR2 YDEGEE. CDR3 DNA sequence: TGTGCCAGCAGACACATCGAGGGTACGGTATTCAATGAGCAGTTCTTC. Translating it yields CASRHIEGTVFNEQFF. The entire variable domain, with the rest obtained from reference TRBV5-8 and TRBJ2-1, is as follows: EAGVTQSPTHLIKTRGQQATLRCSPISGHTSVYWYQQALGLGLQFLLWYDEGEERNRGNFPPRFSGRQFPNYSSELNVNALELEDSALYLCASRHIEGTVFNEQFFGPGTRLTVL.

This clone has a single count. CDR3 residues: CASSESSGADTQYF. The CDR3 region has the DNA TGTGCCAGCAGTGAATCTAGTGGCGCAGATACGCAGTATTTT. The chain uses TRBV6-1 and TRBJ2-3; D uncertain. Per germline, CDR1 MNHNS and CDR2 SASEGT. This CDR3 is built from 14 residues. Between the trimmed V and J ends, which lost 2 bases and 4 bases, there was a span of 10 bases.

The genes are TRBV5-6 and TRBJ1-6; no definite D call. The CDR3 contains 14 residues. V was clipped by 3 bases and J by 3 bases, with 7 bases between them. The germline V gene encodes CDR1 SGHDT and CDR2 YYEEEE. The CDR3, as DNA: TGTGCCAGCAGCTCACAGAACTATAATTCACCCCTCCACTTT. Protein sequence: CASSSQNYNSPLHF.

The chain employs TRBV30 and TRBJ1-3; D possibly corresponds to TRBD1 (6 bases). Germline CDR1 reads GTSNPN; CDR2 reads SVGIG (reference sequence). The V and J ends lost 3 bases and 0 bases respectively, with 12 bases between them. There are 15 residues in the CDR3. CDR3 sequence reads: CAWRGGSSSGNTIYF. For the CDR3, the DNA is TGTGCCTGGAGGGGGGGCAGCAGCTCTGGAAACACCATATATTTT.

The V gene is TRBV19, the J gene TRBJ2-3; D is perhaps TRBD2 (6 bases). Trimming pared 3 bases from V and 2 bases from J, leaving 9 bases between. The CDR3 extends over 14 amino acids. CDR1 is LNHDA and CDR2 is SQIVND in the germline V gene (reference sequence). Written as DNA, the CDR3 is TGTGCCAGTAGTATGGGCGGGAACACAGATACGCAGTATTTT. Its protein is CASSMGGNTDTQYF.

A single count supports this clone. The chain uses TRBV7-6 and TRBJ2-7; 10 bases are a match to TRBD2. The CDR3 runs 15 residues. The germline V gene encodes CDR1 SGHVS and CDR2 FNYEAQ. V trimming: 8 bases; J trimming: 0 bases; junction bases outside the gene matches: 7. This chain's CDR3 is CASSEAGGGSYEQYF. For the CDR3, the DNA is TGTGCCAGCTCAGAAGCGGGAGGGGGCTCCTACGAGCAGTACTTC.

By sample share, this clone is medium-sized. V gene TRBV7-9 combines with J gene TRBJ1-6, with no clear D. The CDR3 is 15 amino acids. Trimming shortened V by 1 base and J by 4 bases, and 8 bases separated the two germline ends. Per germline, CDR1 SEHNR and CDR2 FQNEAQ (reference sequence). DNA of the CDR3: TGTGCCAGCAGCTTAGATCTGGGTTATAATTCACCCCTCCACTTT. Translating gives CASSLDLGYNSPLHF.

This rearrangement joins TRBV7-6 to TRBJ2-1, with 8 bases aligning to TRBD2. Trimming cost V 5 bases and J 2 bases; bases outside gene matches: 11. Germline V CDR1 and CDR2: SGHVS, FNYEAQ. The CDR3 loop spans 17 amino acids. The CDR3 DNA is TGTGCCAGCAGCATGTTGGCGGGAGGTCCCGCCTACAATGAGCAGTTCTTC. The encoded protein is CASSMLAGGPAYNEQFF.

The chain couples TRBV5-1 to TRBJ2-2; the D is unclear. This CDR3 comprises 15 residues. Per germline, CDR1 SGHRS and CDR2 YFSETQ. Trimming stripped 6 bases from V and 2 bases from J, with 14 bases between. CDR3 protein: CASTVDRPNTGELFF. The CDR3 nucleotides are TGCGCCAGCACGGTGGACCGACCCAACACCGGGGAGCTGTTTTTT.

This chain joins TRBV6-5 and TRBJ1-4; no definite D call. This CDR3 has 12 residues. Germline CDR1 and CDR2: MNHEY and SVGAGI. V was pared by 6 bases and J by 10 bases, with 12 bases between. CDR3 amino acids: CASRTSGGKLFF. DNA for the CDR3: TGTGCCAGCAGAACCAGTGGTGGAAAACTGTTTTTT.

The chain employs TRBV4-1 and TRBJ1-3; 7 bases map to TRBD1. The germline gives CDR1 MGHRA, CDR2 YSYEKL. V was clipped by 1 base and J by 5 bases; unmatched bases: 5. The length of the CDR3 is 15 residues. The CDR3 sequence is CASSQGGQLRNTIYF. The CDR3 DNA sequence: TGCGCCAGCAGCCAAGGGGGACAGCTGAGAAACACCATATATTTT.

The chain recombines TRBV9 with TRBJ1-1, with D possibly matching TRBD1 (5 bases). Per the germline V gene, CDR1 is SGDLS and CDR2 is YYNGEE. The CDR3 covers 13 residues. The ends were cut back, 0 bases at V and 10 bases at J, with 13 bases in the middle. Here the CDR3 DNA reads TGTGCCAGCAGCGTAGGGTCCGGGGCGGCAGCTTTCTTT. Protein: CASSVGSGAAAFF.

This chain links TRBV7-9 with TRBJ2-7, with 8 positions matching TRBD2. This CDR3 comprises 16 residues. The ends lost 5 bases at V and 3 bases at J; junction bases unmatched: 12. The germline CDR1 and CDR2 sequences are SEHNR and FQNEAQ (reference sequence). CDR3 coding DNA: TGTGCCAGCAGCCCAGCGGGGGACCCTTTCAACTACGAGCAGTACTTC. Amino acids: CASSPAGDPFNYEQYF.

This chain connects TRBV4-1 to TRBJ1-4, with D perhaps matching TRBD1 (6 bases). Germline V gene data show CDR1 as MGHRA and CDR2 as YSYEKL. The V gene lost 3 bases and the J gene lost 13 bases, with 15 bases spanning the gap. CDR3 length equals 13 residues. CDR3 in DNA: TGCGCCAGCAGCCACGACGGGGGCGGGAGACTGTTTTTT. This encodes CASSHDGGGRLFF.

The CDR3 DNA is TGTGCCAGCAGCCCTTTGACAGGGGTCACTTGGAATGAGCAGTTCTTC. As protein: CASSPLTGVTWNEQFF. The genes are TRBV13 and TRBJ2-1; TRBD1 matches at 8 bases. This CDR3 is 16 amino acids long. Germline lookup yields CDR1 PRHDT and CDR2 FYEKMQ (reference sequence). The trim removed 5 bases at V and 7 bases at J, leaving 13 bases unmatched.

V and J are TRBV5-1 and TRBJ1-1, with TRBD1 as a possible D gene (6 bases). The germline CDR1 and CDR2 sequences are SGHRS and YFSETQ. Trimming pared 4 bases from V and 6 bases from J, leaving 10 bases between. CDR3 size: 12 residues. The CDR3, as DNA: TGCGCCAGCAGCCCCGGGACACCTGAAGCTTTCTTT. Protein product: CASSPGTPEAFF. The full variable domain, rest sourced from reference TRBV5-1 and TRBJ1-1, is KAGVTQTPRYLIKTRGQQVTLSCSPISGHRSVSWYQQTPGQGLQFLFEYFSETQRNKGNFPGRFSGRQFSNSRSEMNVSTLELGDSALYLCASSPGTPEAFFGQGTRLTVV.

V usage is TRBV7-2 and J usage is TRBJ1-5; D remains unclear. CDR3 length equals 11 residues. V gave up 3 bases and J gave up 11 bases, with 8 bases separating them. Germline V CDR1 and CDR2: SGHTA, FQGNSA. CDR3 loop: CASSLGLAQHF. In DNA, the CDR3 is TGTGCCAGCAGCTTGGGTTTAGCCCAGCATTTT.

This rearrangement joins TRBV9 to TRBJ1-5; D is unresolved. Trimming cost V 3 bases and J 4 bases, with 14 bases left between them. Germline CDR1 reads SGDLS; CDR2 reads YYNGEE. This CDR3 is built from 15 residues. DNA for the CDR3: TGTGCCAGCAGCGAACACGAGGGTCTGAATCAGCCCCAGCATTTT. This codes for CASSEHEGLNQPQHF.

This clone was observed once. The chain links TRBV19 to TRBJ2-7, with D tentatively TRBD1 (8 bases). V gave up 5 bases and J gave up 2 bases, with 22 bases separating them. From germline, CDR1 is LNHDA and CDR2 SQIVND (reference sequence). The CDR3 is 17 amino acids. The CDR3 DNA is TGTGCCAGTAGTTCAAATGAGGGAGGGACAGGAACCTACGAGCAGTACTTC. Translation gives CASSSNEGGTGTYEQYF. Based on the CDR3 plus reference TRBV19 and TRBJ2-7, the full variable domain is DGGITQSPKYLFRKEGQNVTLSCEQNLNHDAMYWYRQDPGQGLRLIYYSQIVNDFQKGDIAEGYSVSREKKESFPLTVTSAQKNPTAFYLCASSSNEGGTGTYEQYFGPGTRLTVT.

V gene TRBV5-4 combines with J gene TRBJ2-7; D unclear. Trimming took 4 bases from V and 3 from J, leaving 5 bases between them. The CDR3 consists of 11 residues. From germline, CDR1 is SGHNT and CDR2 YYREEE (reference sequence). The CDR3 coding sequence is TGTGCCAGCAGCAGTCGCTACGAGCAGTACTTC. It codes for CASSSRYEQYF. The whole variable domain, filled in from reference TRBV5-4 and TRBJ2-7, reads ETGVTQSPTHLIKTRGQQVTLRCSSQSGHNTVSWYQQALGQGPQFIFQYYREEENGRGNFPPRFSGLQFPNYSSELNVNALELDDSALYLCASSSRYEQYFGPGTRLTVT.

This chain uses TRBV4-2 with TRBJ1-1; D gene ambiguous. Germline loops: CDR1 LGHNA, CDR2 YNFKEQ. V gave up 3 bases and J gave up 1 base, with 6 bases separating them. The CDR3 has 13 amino acids. CDR3 residues: CASSQAGNTEAFF. In nucleotides, the CDR3 is TGTGCCAGCAGCCAGGCGGGGAACACTGAAGCTTTCTTT.